A selection of T cell receptor beta chains follows, all from one sample in a study of graft-versus-host responses after intestinal transplantation. Here immunoSEQ multiplex PCR was the method, and the copy in TCRdb shows in-frame clones only, minus some. The table records some 13,000 clones, almost 85% of them present only once. The material sequenced was PBMCs, taken after intestinal transplantation. The receptors derive from a human patient who received an intestinal transplant, so some T cells may come from the graft donor. Both conserved end residues are part of each CDR3. The order of the fields is clone size, CDR3 length, V gene, J gene, D gene, CDR3 DNA, CDR3 protein. The D gene is left open where the match is weak. Clone size is not always given. Where it is, it says once, few, many or a class for expanded clones.

clone size: .; CDR3 length: 16; V gene: TRBV7-9; J gene: TRBJ2-1; D gene: .; CDR3 DNA: TGTGCCAGCAGCTTCTTTGATTCGAGCTCCTACAATGAGCAGTTCTTC; CDR3 protein: CASSFFDSSSYNEQFF
clone size: once; CDR3 length: 15; V gene: TRBV28; J gene: TRBJ2-7; D gene: TRBD1; CDR3 DNA: TGTGCCACCATCGCGGAGACAGGGATAAAGTACGAGCAGTACTTC; CDR3 protein: CATIAETGIKYEQYF
clone size: .; CDR3 length: 15; V gene: TRBV7-3; J gene: TRBJ2-5; D gene: TRBD2; CDR3 DNA: TGTGCCAGCAGCTTAGGGATTAGCGGGTACGAGACCCAGTACTTC; CDR3 protein: CASSLGISGYETQYF
clone size: .; CDR3 length: 17; V gene: TRBV7-3; J gene: TRBJ2-4; D gene: .; CDR3 DNA: TGTGCCAGCAGCCTCACTAGCGGGACAGGGGAAGGGAACATTCAGTACTTC; CDR3 protein: CASSLTSGTGEGNIQYF
clone size: .; CDR3 length: 16; V gene: TRBV19; J gene: TRBJ2-1; D gene: TRBD1; CDR3 DNA: TGTGCCAGTAGTACTCCGGGACAGGGGGGTCTAAGTGAGCAGTTCTTC; CDR3 protein: CASSTPGQGGLSEQFF
clone size: .; CDR3 length: 18; V gene: TRBV11-2; J gene: TRBJ2-5; D gene: TRBD2; CDR3 DNA: TGTGCCAGCAGCTTAGTAGGGACTAGCGCTATTAGGCGGGAGACCCAGTACTTC; CDR3 protein: CASSLVGTSAIRRETQYF
clone size: .; CDR3 length: 13; V gene: TRBV7-3; J gene: TRBJ2-7; D gene: .; CDR3 DNA: TGTGCCAGCAGCTTACACGGGGGCTACGAGCAGTACTTC; CDR3 protein: CASSLHGGYEQYF
clone size: .; CDR3 length: 15; V gene: TRBV18; J gene: TRBJ1-2; D gene: TRBD1; CDR3 DNA: TGTGCCAGCTCACCGGGACAGGGGAATGGCTATGGCTACACCTTC; CDR3 protein: CASSPGQGNGYGYTF
clone size: .; CDR3 length: 14; V gene: TRBV27; J gene: TRBJ2-2; D gene: .; CDR3 DNA: TGTGCCAGCCGCGTAAGCGCGAACACCGGGGAGCTGTTTTTT; CDR3 protein: CASRVSANTGELFF
clone size: .; CDR3 length: 15; V gene: TRBV6-1; J gene: TRBJ2-2; D gene: .; CDR3 DNA: TGTGCCAGCAGGAGGAGAGGAACGAACACCGGGGAGCTGTTTTTT; CDR3 protein: CASRRRGTNTGELFF
clone size: .; CDR3 length: 12; V gene: TRBV5-1; J gene: TRBJ1-2; D gene: .; CDR3 DNA: TGCGCCAGCAGCTTGGGCAACTATGGCTACACCTTC; CDR3 protein: CASSLGNYGYTF
clone size: .; CDR3 length: 16; V gene: TRBV9; J gene: TRBJ2-3; D gene: TRBD2; CDR3 DNA: TGTGCCAGCAGCCCCGGGACTAATGAGGATACAGATACGCAGTATTTT; CDR3 protein: CASSPGTNEDTDTQYF
clone size: .; CDR3 length: 13; V gene: TRBV19; J gene: TRBJ2-7; D gene: TRBD1; CDR3 DNA: TGTGCCAGTAGTACGGACAGGGGCAACGAGCAGTACTTC; CDR3 protein: CASSTDRGNEQYF
clone size: .; CDR3 length: 17; V gene: TRBV19; J gene: TRBJ1-1; D gene: TRBD1; CDR3 DNA: TGTGCCAGTAGTATTCCCGGTGGACAGGGCGAGAAACCTGAAGCTTTCTTT; CDR3 protein: CASSIPGGQGEKPEAFF
clone size: .; CDR3 length: 15; V gene: TRBV9; J gene: TRBJ2-2; D gene: .; CDR3 DNA: TGTGCCAGCAGTCTTGGGGGAATCAACACCGGGGAGCTGTTTTTT; CDR3 protein: CASSLGGINTGELFF
clone size: .; CDR3 length: 14; V gene: TRBV7-9; J gene: TRBJ1-4; D gene: TRBD1; CDR3 DNA: TGTGCCAGCAGCTTGGGAACAGGGGAAGAAAAACTGTTTTTT; CDR3 protein: CASSLGTGEEKLFF
clone size: .; CDR3 length: 16; V gene: TRBV27; J gene: TRBJ2-2; D gene: TRBD2; CDR3 DNA: TGTGCCAGCAGTTTGGGACTAGCAGGGGACACCGGGGAGCTGTTTTTT; CDR3 protein: CASSLGLAGDTGELFF
clone size: hyperexpanded; CDR3 length: 17; V gene: TRBV28; J gene: TRBJ1-2; D gene: .; CDR3 DNA: TGTGCCAGCAGGGGGGCGGTGAGGGGGACTCTAAACTATGGCTACACCTTC; CDR3 protein: CASRGAVRGTLNYGYTF
clone size: .; CDR3 length: 13; V gene: TRBV6-6; J gene: TRBJ1-2; D gene: .; CDR3 DNA: TGTGCCAGCAGATCAAGCGGTAACTATGGCTACACCTTC; CDR3 protein: CASRSSGNYGYTF
clone size: once; CDR3 length: 16; V gene: TRBV19; J gene: TRBJ1-5; D gene: .; CDR3 DNA: TGTGCCAGTAGTGTGAGGTTGGGGTTTGACAATCAGCCCCAGCATTTT; CDR3 protein: CASSVRLGFDNQPQHF
clone size: .; CDR3 length: 13; V gene: TRBV19; J gene: TRBJ1-2; D gene: .; CDR3 DNA: TGTGCCAGTAGTATCGAGGGGGACTATGGCTACACCTTC; CDR3 protein: CASSIEGDYGYTF
clone size: .; CDR3 length: 13; V gene: TRBV29-1; J gene: TRBJ2-2; D gene: .; CDR3 DNA: TGCAGCGTTGGACATATGAACACCGGGGAGCTGTTTTTT; CDR3 protein: CSVGHMNTGELFF
clone size: .; CDR3 length: 15; V gene: TRBV7-9; J gene: TRBJ2-3; D gene: .; CDR3 DNA: TGTGCCAGCAGCCCTAGTTACACCTCCACAGATACGCAGTATTTT; CDR3 protein: CASSPSYTSTDTQYF
clone size: .; CDR3 length: 13; V gene: TRBV4-2; J gene: TRBJ1-1; D gene: .; CDR3 DNA: TGTGCCAGCAGCCAAGCCCCGGGGGCTGAAGCTTTCTTT; CDR3 protein: CASSQAPGAEAFF
clone size: .; CDR3 length: 11; V gene: TRBV6-5; J gene: TRBJ1-3; D gene: .; CDR3 DNA: TGTGCCAGCAGGGAAGGAAACACCATATATTTT; CDR3 protein: CASREGNTIYF
clone size: .; CDR3 length: 12; V gene: TRBV28; J gene: TRBJ1-1; D gene: TRBD1; CDR3 DNA: TGTGCCAGCAGCACAGGGGGAACTGAAGCTTTCTTT; CDR3 protein: CASSTGGTEAFF
clone size: once; CDR3 length: 14; V gene: TRBV7-3; J gene: TRBJ2-3; D gene: .; CDR3 DNA: TGTGCCAGCAGCTTAGGTCCCCTTAGAGATACGCAGTATTTT; CDR3 protein: CASSLGPLRDTQYF
clone size: .; CDR3 length: 17; V gene: TRBV28; J gene: TRBJ2-7; D gene: .; CDR3 DNA: TGTGCCAGCAGTTTTGGGCCACACGGAGACTCAGTCTACGAGCAGTACTTC; CDR3 protein: CASSFGPHGDSVYEQYF
clone size: .; CDR3 length: 19; V gene: TRBV5-1; J gene: TRBJ2-3; D gene: TRBD2; CDR3 DNA: TGCGCCAGCAGGACCGGGACTAGCGGGAAATCACTTTCTACAGATACGCAGTATTTT; CDR3 protein: CASRTGTSGKSLSTDTQYF
clone size: .; CDR3 length: 13; V gene: TRBV19; J gene: TRBJ1-2; D gene: .; CDR3 DNA: TGTGCCAGTAGAAAGGGGGTTAACTATGGCTACACCTTC; CDR3 protein: CASRKGVNYGYTF
clone size: .; CDR3 length: 14; V gene: TRBV7-6; J gene: TRBJ2-7; D gene: TRBD1; CDR3 DNA: TGTGCCAGCAGCTCGGGGACAGGTTCTTACGAGCAGTACTTC; CDR3 protein: CASSSGTGSYEQYF
clone size: once; CDR3 length: 17; V gene: TRBV5-6; J gene: TRBJ2-4; D gene: TRBD2; CDR3 DNA: TGTGCCAGCAGCTTGGCCACTGGCGGGAGAACCAAAAACATTCAGTACTTC; CDR3 protein: CASSLATGGRTKNIQYF
clone size: .; CDR3 length: 14; V gene: TRBV6-1; J gene: TRBJ2-3; D gene: TRBD2; CDR3 DNA: TGTGCCTCCGCGGGACTAGCGGTGACAGATACGCAGTATTTT; CDR3 protein: CASAGLAVTDTQYF
clone size: .; CDR3 length: 14; V gene: TRBV30; J gene: TRBJ2-5; D gene: .; CDR3 DNA: TGTGCCTGGAGTGTAGGGGGGACCCAAGAGACCCAGTACTTC; CDR3 protein: CAWSVGGTQETQYF
clone size: .; CDR3 length: 16; V gene: TRBV9; J gene: TRBJ2-1; D gene: TRBD2; CDR3 DNA: TGTGCCAGCAGCACACCGGGACTAGCGGGAAACAATGAGCAGTTCTTC; CDR3 protein: CASSTPGLAGNNEQFF
clone size: .; CDR3 length: 16; V gene: TRBV5-1; J gene: TRBJ1-4; D gene: TRBD1; CDR3 DNA: TGCGCCAGCAGCTTGGCAGGGGGCGCAACTAATGAAAAACTGTTTTTT; CDR3 protein: CASSLAGGATNEKLFF
clone size: .; CDR3 length: 15; V gene: TRBV9; J gene: TRBJ2-2; D gene: .; CDR3 DNA: TGTGCCAGCAGCGTATCTCATGAGAACACCGGGGAGCTGTTTTTT; CDR3 protein: CASSVSHENTGELFF
clone size: .; CDR3 length: 15; V gene: TRBV7-9; J gene: TRBJ1-1; D gene: TRBD1; CDR3 DNA: TGTGCCAGCAGCCTCGACAGGGCGGGAATCACTGAAGCTTTCTTT; CDR3 protein: CASSLDRAGITEAFF
clone size: .; CDR3 length: 16; V gene: TRBV27; J gene: TRBJ1-1; D gene: .; CDR3 DNA: TGTGCCAGCAGTTTATCAGGGTTGAAAGGGAACACTGAAGCTTTCTTT; CDR3 protein: CASSLSGLKGNTEAFF
clone size: .; CDR3 length: 14; V gene: TRBV7-7; J gene: TRBJ2-2; D gene: .; CDR3 DNA: TGTGCTAGCAGTCGGAAGGTGGACACCGGGGAGCTGTTTTTT; CDR3 protein: CASSRKVDTGELFF
clone size: .; CDR3 length: 17; V gene: TRBV5-1; J gene: TRBJ2-5; D gene: TRBD1; CDR3 DNA: TGCGCCAGCAGCCCGACAATCAACAGGGGGCAGGGAGAGACCCAGTACTTC; CDR3 protein: CASSPTINRGQGETQYF
clone size: .; CDR3 length: 15; V gene: TRBV5-1; J gene: TRBJ2-1; D gene: TRBD1; CDR3 DNA: TGCGCCAGCAGCTCCGGGACAGGGGGCTACAATGAGCAGTTCTTC; CDR3 protein: CASSSGTGGYNEQFF
clone size: .; CDR3 length: 11; V gene: TRBV18; J gene: TRBJ2-7; D gene: .; CDR3 DNA: TGTGCCAGCTCACCAGGCCACGAGCAGTACTTC; CDR3 protein: CASSPGHEQYF
clone size: .; CDR3 length: 14; V gene: TRBV7-9; J gene: TRBJ1-3; D gene: .; CDR3 DNA: TGTGCCAGCAGCTTAGCAGTTGGGGGAAACACCATATATTTT; CDR3 protein: CASSLAVGGNTIYF
clone size: .; CDR3 length: 14; V gene: TRBV28; J gene: TRBJ2-7; D gene: TRBD2; CDR3 DNA: TGTGCCAGCAAAGCGGGAGGGACTAGGCACGAGCAGTACTTC; CDR3 protein: CASKAGGTRHEQYF
clone size: .; CDR3 length: 13; V gene: TRBV6-4; J gene: TRBJ2-2; D gene: .; CDR3 DNA: TGTGCCAGCAGTGATAGCGAAACCGGGGAGCTGTTTTTT; CDR3 protein: CASSDSETGELFF
clone size: few; CDR3 length: 11; V gene: TRBV5-6; J gene: TRBJ1-1; D gene: .; CDR3 DNA: TGTGCCAGCAGCCTTTACACTGAAGCTTTCTTT; CDR3 protein: CASSLYTEAFF
clone size: few; CDR3 length: 15; V gene: TRBV5-5; J gene: TRBJ2-1; D gene: TRBD2; CDR3 DNA: TGTGCCAGCAGCTTGTCCGCGGGAGGGTACAATGAGCAGTTCTTC; CDR3 protein: CASSLSAGGYNEQFF
clone size: .; CDR3 length: 13; V gene: TRBV7-9; J gene: TRBJ1-4; D gene: .; CDR3 DNA: TGTGCCAGCAGCTTAGTCGGAGATGAAAAACTGTTTTTT; CDR3 protein: CASSLVGDEKLFF
clone size: .; CDR3 length: 16; V gene: TRBV5-4; J gene: TRBJ2-1; D gene: .; CDR3 DNA: TGTGCCAGCAGCCATAGTCAGGGGTCATTTGAGGATGAGCAGTTCTTC; CDR3 protein: CASSHSQGSFEDEQFF
clone size: .; CDR3 length: 17; V gene: TRBV21-1; J gene: TRBJ1-1; D gene: .; CDR3 DNA: TGTGCCAGCAGCAAAATAGGTGGCAGTAAAATGAACACTGAAGCTTTCTTT; CDR3 protein: CASSKIGGSKMNTEAFF